Listed here are 8 T cell receptor beta chains from one sample, sequenced in a study of blood T cell repertoires in COVID-19. Only in-frame clones appear in the TCRdb table, and some are missing; sequencing was by immunoSEQ multiplex PCR. The data contain about 240,000 clones, 80% to 85% of them singletons. The sample was peripheral blood. These receptors all come from a woman aged 18-30 years with acute or convalescent COVID-19.

This clone was counted a single time. The V gene is TRBV4-2, the J gene TRBJ2-7, with 12 bases lining up with TRBD2. Unmatched junction bases numbered 7, after V lost 4 bases and J lost 0 bases. The germline CDR1 and CDR2 sequences are LGHNA and YNFKEQ. This CDR3 contains 17 residues. The CDR3 DNA is TGTGCCAGCAGCCGCGCCGAACTAGCGGGAGGCTCCTACGAGCAGTACTTC. This translates into CASSRAELAGGSYEQYF.

The rearrangement links TRBV4-3 to TRBJ1-4; 9 bases are a match to TRBD1. Germline V gene lookup returns CDR1 LGHNA and CDR2 YSLEER. CDR3 size: 15 residues. Trimming at V came to 5 bases and at J to 8 bases, leaving 9 bases not matched to a gene. CDR3 region: CASSEMTGGREKLFF. The CDR3 DNA sequence: TGCGCCAGCAGCGAAATGACAGGGGGGAGAGAAAAACTGTTTTTT.

This chain joins TRBV19 and TRBJ1-2, with D possibly TRBD1 on 6 matching bases. V dropped 3 bases and J dropped 8 bases, with 7 bases sitting between them. The CDR3 consists of 11 residues. CDR1 LNHDA and CDR2 SQIVND come from the germline V gene (reference sequence). CDR3 region: CASSIRGGYTF. The CDR3 nucleotides are TGTGCCAGTAGTATCAGGGGCGGCTACACCTTC.

This clone has only one observation. The genes are TRBV5-1 and TRBJ2-5, with 9 bases matching TRBD2. V shed 0 bases and J 2 bases; nucleotides not matched to a gene: 5. CDR3 length equals 16 residues. Germline CDR1 reads SGHRS; CDR2 reads YFSETQ. The CDR3 nucleotides are TGCGCCAGCAGCTTGGAGGGACTAGCCCCTCAAGAGACCCAGTACTTC. Translation: CASSLEGLAPQETQYF.

This clone was counted a single time. The chain joins TRBV11-2 to TRBJ1-6; 9 positions agree with TRBD1. Germline values: CDR1 SGHAT, CDR2 FQNNGV. Germline trimming cut 6 bases from V and 11 bases from J; bases unmatched to any gene: 11. The CDR3 length is 15 residues. The CDR3 spells CASRHAGQGTAPLHF. The CDR3 DNA reads TGTGCCAGCAGGCATGCGGGACAGGGAACCGCACCCCTCCACTTT. Full variable domain (remainder filled in from reference TRBV11-2 and TRBJ1-6): EAGVAQSPRYKIIEKRQSVAFWCNPISGHATLYWYQQILGQGPKLLIQFQNNGVVDDSQLPKDRFSAERLKGVDSTLKIQPAKLEDSAVYLCASRHAGQGTAPLHFGNGTRLTVT.

The chain is built from TRBV4-1 and TRBJ1-1, with D tentatively TRBD1 (6 bases). CDR1 MGHRA and CDR2 YSYEKL come from the germline V gene. The CDR3 spans 22 residues. The ends were cut back, 4 bases at V and 11 bases at J, with 44 bases in the middle. In DNA, the CDR3 is TGCGCCAGCAGCCGAAAGACGAGCAGGGTAGCCAGATATGCACTGGGGGCGACGAAGGCTTTCTTT. It translates to CASSRKTSRVARYALGATKAFF.

The CDR3 reads CASSQESGYNEQFF. The CDR3 DNA sequence: TGTGCCAGCAGCCAAGAGAGCGGTTACAATGAGCAGTTCTTC. This sequence joins TRBV3-1 (or the pseudogene TRBV3-2) and TRBJ2-1; D is perhaps TRBD2 (5 bases). The CDR3 covers 14 residues. CDR1 and CDR2 (germline): LGHDT, YNNKEL (reference sequence). The ends were cut back, 0 bases at V and 4 bases at J, with 7 bases in the middle.

The V gene is TRBV5-4, the J gene TRBJ2-3; 8 nucleotides agree with TRBD1. Trimming removed 4 bases from V and 1 base from J; junction bases left unmatched: 2. Germline V lookup: CDR1 SGHNT, CDR2 YYREEE (reference sequence). The CDR3 covers 14 residues. CDR3 nucleotides: TGTGCCAGCAGCGAGGGACAGGGCACAGATACGCAGTATTTT. This gives the protein CASSEGQGTDTQYF.